These 28 T cell receptor beta chains were sequenced from one sample in a study of T cells in Graves' hyperthyroidism and ophthalmopathy. The source material, RNA transcripts, was used to amplify TCR beta CDR3 regions. HTBI primers were used for first-round RT-PCR of the TCR CDR3. One entry per CDR3 protein, called by TCRdb with MiXCR from the multiplex PCR reads. The sample contains some 400,000 distinct CDR3 sequences, about 18% of which appear only once. Sequencing was performed on blood. All receptors derive from a young woman with Graves' hyperthyroidism.

Many counts were recorded for this clonotype. The chain is built from TRBV12-3 or TRBV12-4 and TRBJ2-5; D may match TRBD1 or TRBD2 (5 bases each). V lost 5 bases, J lost 5 bases, and 15 bases lay in between. The CDR3 totals 14 residues. CDR3 coding DNA: TGTGCCAGCAGTCACACGGGGCCAGGGGAGACCCAGTACTTC. Translating gives CASSHTGPGETQYF.

This clonotype was seen at least ten times. V usage is TRBV6-5 and J usage is TRBJ1-2; TRBD1 agrees at 9 bases. J lost 7 bases, V lost 6 bases, and 9 bases had no gene match. The germline gives CDR1 MNHEY, CDR2 SVGAGI. The CDR3 length is 14 residues. CDR3 amino acids: CASRLTGTGFGYTF. The CDR3 region has the DNA TGTGCCAGCAGGCTAACCGGGACAGGGTTTGGCTACACCTTC.

This clonotype was seen repeatedly, ten times or more. The gene calls are TRBV6-2 or TRBV6-3 and TRBJ1-5; no definite D call. Germline values: CDR1 MNHEY, CDR2 SVGEGT. V lost 2 bases to trimming and J lost 6 bases, with 8 bases between them. The CDR3 runs 13 residues. CDR3 nucleotide sequence: TGTGCCAGCAGTTACATGCGGGGTCAGCCCCAGCATTTT. Protein: CASSYMRGQPQHF.

This clonotype was counted at least ten times. The rearrangement joins TRBV28 to TRBJ2-7; 11 nucleotides align to TRBD1. The CDR3 has 16 residues. From germline, CDR1 is MDHEN and CDR2 SYDVKM. The J segment lost 2 bases and the V segment lost 2 bases, leaving 5 bases of the junction unmatched. The CDR3 spells CASSLMGTGGTYEQYF. The CDR3 nucleotides are TGTGCCAGCAGTTTAATGGGGACAGGGGGTACCTACGAGCAGTACTTC.

This chain uses TRBV6-1 with TRBJ2-7; 8 nucleotides match TRBD2. The CDR3 consists of 14 residues. V dropped 6 bases and J dropped 5; count of bases not matched to a gene: 9. Germline loops: CDR1 MNHNS, CDR2 SASEGT. In nucleotides, the CDR3 is TGTGCCAGCAGCCCAGCGGGAGACGTCCACGAGCAGTACTTC. It codes for CASSPAGDVHEQYF.

The sample holds a few counts of this clonotype. It may be a read error: a sequence one base away is much more abundant. V gene TRBV7-6 combines with J gene TRBJ1-3; D perhaps matches TRBD1 (5 bases). This CDR3 has 15 amino acids. The germline CDR1 and CDR2 sequences are SGHVS and FNYEAQ. CDR3 protein: CASSYPGRERNTVYF. In DNA form, the CDR3 reads TGTGCCAGCAGCTACCCCGGCAGGGAGAGGAACACCGTATATTTT.

This clonotype was recorded at least ten times. V usage is TRBV12-3 or TRBV12-4 and J usage is TRBJ2-2, with D unclear. The CDR3 sequence is 13 residues long. Between the trimmed V and J ends, which lost 8 bases and 4 bases, there was a span of 11 bases. The CDR3 is CASPRPGTGELFF. Here the CDR3 DNA reads TGTGCCAGCCCGCGTCCAGGCACCGGGGAGCTGTTTTTT.

This clonotype was observed many times. The gene calls are TRBV27 and TRBJ2-7; 9 bases are shared with TRBD1. The germline gives CDR1 MNHEY, CDR2 SMNVEV (reference sequence). The CDR3 runs to 15 residues. J was trimmed by 1 base and V by 4 bases; bases with no gene match: 5. CDR3 in amino acids: CASSSGTGSSYEQYF. DNA for the CDR3: TGTGCCAGCAGTTCGGGGACAGGGAGTTCCTACGAGCAGTACTTC.

This clonotype was detected many times. V usage is TRBV18 and J usage is TRBJ1-2; 7 bases agree with TRBD1. CDR3 length equals 15 residues. Losses at the gene ends were 0 bases for V and 3 bases for J; bases not matched to a gene: 4. The V gene's germline CDR1 is KGHSH and CDR2 LQKENI. The DNA of the CDR3 is TGTGCCAGCTCACCACCGACAGGGAGAGACTATGGCTACACCTTC. This encodes CASSPPTGRDYGYTF.

This clonotype was seen many times. The V and J genes are TRBV9 and TRBJ1-2; TRBD1 matches at 8 bases. Germline-derived CDR1 and CDR2 are SGDLS and YYNGEE. This CDR3 has 12 amino acids. After removal of 4 bases from V and 8 bases from J, the junction contained 4 bases not matched to a gene. The CDR3 nucleotides read TGTGCCAGCAGCTTTGACAGGGGCGGCTACACCTTC. This codes for CASSFDRGGYTF.

The sample holds many counts of this clonotype. V is TRBV15 and J is TRBJ2-5; D unresolved. Germline V gene sequence: CDR1 LNHNV, CDR2 YYDKDF (reference sequence). With 0 bases removed from V and 2 bases from J, the gap between germline ends came to 7 bases. The CDR3 has 14 residues. In DNA, the CDR3 is TGTGCCACCAGCAGAGATACCGGACAAGAGACCCAGTACTTC. It translates to CATSRDTGQETQYF.

This clonotype came up many times. The chain couples TRBV6-2 or TRBV6-3 to TRBJ2-7; tentative D call: TRBD2 (6 bases). This CDR3 is 11 amino acids long. With 8 bases removed from V and 1 base from J, the gap between germline ends came to 6 bases. The germline CDR1 and CDR2 sequences are MNHEY and SVGEGT. The CDR3 here is CASGGSYEQYF. The DNA for the CDR3 is TGTGCCAGCGGGGGGTCCTACGAGCAGTACTTC.

The gene calls are TRBV27 and TRBJ1-1; 7 bases match TRBD1. There are 17 residues in the CDR3. Losses at the gene ends were 2 bases for V and 0 bases for J; bases not matched to a gene: 9. Germline CDR1 and CDR2: MNHEY and SMNVEV (reference sequence). This CDR3 reads CASSLRASGGLNTEAFF. The CDR3 DNA is TGTGCCAGCAGTTTAAGGGCGTCAGGGGGTCTGAACACTGAAGCTTTCTTT.

On this clonotype itself: Being one base from a much bigger clone, this may be a read error. This chain uses TRBV7-3 with TRBJ1-1; TRBD1 agrees at 8 bases. Per germline, CDR1 SGHTA and CDR2 FQGTGA. The CDR3 is made up of 14 amino acids. With V trimmed by 2 bases and J by 3 bases, 2 bases remained unmatched. The CDR3 coding sequence is TGTGCCAGCAGCTTACAGGGGGCGGACACTGAAGCTTTCTTT. As protein: CASSLQGADTEAFF.

The chain couples TRBV7-2 to TRBJ2-5; 8 nucleotides line up with TRBD2. This CDR3 is 15 amino acids long. V dropped 7 bases and J dropped 2; count of bases not matched to a gene: 9. CDR1 SGHTA and CDR2 FQGNSA come from the germline V gene. This CDR3 reads CASIKLGTSQETQYF. The CDR3 DNA reads TGTGCCAGCATAAAGTTAGGGACTAGTCAAGAGACCCAGTACTTC.

This clonotype has ten or more counts. The chain links TRBV10-3 to TRBJ1-5; 7 nucleotides align to TRBD1. Per germline, CDR1 ENHRY and CDR2 SYGVKD. The CDR3 is 13 amino acids. With 11 bases clipped from V and 7 bases from J, the junction kept 11 bases outside the gene matches. CDR3 sequence reads: CAANDRERQPQHF. In nucleotides, the CDR3 is TGTGCCGCCAACGACAGGGAACGACAGCCCCAGCATTTT.

V and J are TRBV24-1 and TRBJ1-1; weak D call: TRBD1 (5 bases). Germline V CDR1 and CDR2: KGHDR, SFDVKD. Trimming pared 3 bases from V and 5 bases from J, leaving 18 bases between. The CDR3 contains 16 residues. CDR3 in amino acids: CATSDNPGQLFTEAFF. The CDR3 DNA is TGTGCCACCAGTGATAACCCGGGGCAACTCTTTACTGAAGCTTTCTTT.

V is TRBV24-1 and J is TRBJ2-6; maybe TRBD2 (5 bases). Germline CDR1 is KGHDR and CDR2 is SFDVKD. V was trimmed by 4 bases and J by 0 bases, leaving 18 bases between them. This CDR3 contains 19 residues. CDR3 nucleotide sequence: TGTGCCACCAGTGACCATCGGGGTAAACTAGGCTCTGGGGCCAACGTCCTGACTTTC. Translating gives CATSDHRGKLGSGANVLTF.

This clonotype was counted at least ten times. With a much larger clone just one base away, this may be a read error. The chain links TRBV20-1 to TRBJ2-2; D unresolved. Deletions cut 5 bases from V and 2 bases from J, with 18 bases between. CDR1 DFQATT and CDR2 SNEGSKA come from the germline V gene (reference sequence). The CDR3 sequence is 16 residues long. CDR3 DNA: TGCAGTGCTGATCCCCATGGGAAGGCCAACACCGGGGAGCTGTTTTTT. Translated, it gives CSADPHGKANTGELFF.

The chain combines TRBV9 with TRBJ2-5; 9 bases fit TRBD1. V was pared by 1 base and J by 4 bases, with 2 bases of the junction left unmatched. The length of the CDR3 is 14 residues. Germline assignment: CDR1 SGDLS and CDR2 YYNGEE. The DNA for the CDR3 is TGTGCCAGCAGCGTAATGGGACAGGGAGAGACCCAGTACTTC. Residues: CASSVMGQGETQYF. The variable domain in full, with the rest retrieved from reference TRBV9 and TRBJ2-5, is DSGVTQTPKHLITATGQRVTLRCSPRSGDLSVYWYQQSLDQGLQFLIQYYNGEERAKGNILERFSAQQFPDLHSELNLSSLELGDSALYFCASSVMGQGETQYFGPGTRLLVL.

This clonotype showed up many times. The chain recombines TRBV11-2 with TRBJ1-1, with 9 bases matching TRBD1. The V gene's germline CDR1 is SGHAT and CDR2 FQNNGV. This CDR3 comprises 12 residues. The V and J ends lost 5 bases and 10 bases, in that order; junction bases with no gene match: 5. CDR3 amino acids: CASSGTGWGAFF. CDR3 sequence (DNA): TGTGCCAGCAGCGGGACAGGGTGGGGAGCTTTCTTT.

Only a few counts were recorded for this clonotype. V gene TRBV24-1 combines with J gene TRBJ2-2; D remains unclear. Trimming shortened V by 0 bases and J by 1 base, and 5 bases separated the two germline ends. Germline-derived CDR1 and CDR2 are KGHDR and SFDVKD. The CDR3 contains 15 residues. CDR3 in amino acids: CATSDLGGNTGELFF. In DNA form, the CDR3 reads TGTGCCACCAGTGATTTGGGTGGGAACACCGGGGAGCTGTTTTTT.

The sample holds many counts of this clonotype. The genes are TRBV19 and TRBJ1-2, with D uncertain. CDR1 and CDR2 (germline): LNHDA, SQIVND (reference sequence). Trimming cost V 4 bases and J 3 bases, with 12 bases left between them. The CDR3 loop spans 14 amino acids. In DNA form, the CDR3 reads TGTGCCAGTAGTAGGAAGCTAAAGGACTATGGCTACACCTTC. This encodes CASSRKLKDYGYTF.

There are many counts of this clonotype. The chain employs TRBV12-3 or TRBV12-4 and TRBJ2-7; D gene uncertain. Between the trimmed V and J ends, which lost 5 bases and 1 base, there was a span of 3 bases. The CDR3 consists of 11 residues. CDR3 sequence (DNA): TGTGCCAGCAGTGTATCCTACGAGCAGTACTTC. This sequence encodes CASSVSYEQYF.

The table lists this clonotype with many counts. The chain has TRBV13 and TRBJ1-1, with TRBD1 matching 8 bases. Germline V gene sequence: CDR1 PRHDT, CDR2 FYEKMQ (reference sequence). V gave up 2 bases and J gave up 3 bases; unmatched junction bases: 11. This CDR3 has 17 amino acids. CDR3 sequence: CASSLPDRVMVDTEAFF. CDR3 sequence (DNA): TGTGCCAGCAGCTTACCGGACAGGGTGATGGTGGACACTGAAGCTTTCTTT.

There are many counts of this clonotype. The chain uses TRBV10-1 and TRBJ1-2; D gene ambiguous. The germline gives CDR1 WNHNN, CDR2 SYGVQD (reference sequence). The CDR3 covers 13 residues. V was trimmed by 5 bases and J by 4 bases, leaving 11 bases between them. The CDR3 sequence is CASSIALSYGYTF. DNA for the CDR3: TGCGCCAGCAGTATAGCGCTTAGCTATGGCTACACCTTC.

A few counts support this clonotype. The V call is TRBV3-1, the J call TRBJ2-5; TRBD2 agrees at 10 bases. Germline V gene data show CDR1 as LGHDT and CDR2 as YNNKEL (reference sequence). V lost 6 bases to trimming and J lost 2 bases; unmatched junction nucleotides: 6. The length of the CDR3 is 15 residues. The CDR3 nucleotides are TGTGCCAGCAGACTAGCGGGGAAGGTACAAGAGACCCAGTACTTC. Protein: CASRLAGKVQETQYF.

The rearrangement joins TRBV6-1 to TRBJ1-1; possibly TRBD1 for D (6 bases). This CDR3 has 13 residues. Per the germline V gene, CDR1 is MNHNS and CDR2 is SASEGT. Between the trimmed V and J ends, which lost 10 bases and 2 bases, there was a span of 14 bases. CDR3 residues: CATNRAPNTEAFF. DNA of the CDR3: TGTGCCACCAACAGGGCCCCAAACACTGAAGCTTTCTTT.